Here is one T cell receptor beta chain with its context. No cognate antigen has been identified for it. Base qualities are not at hand, and no much larger clone is one base apart. The CDR3 regions of human TCRbeta chains were analyzed by immunosequencing. As for how the authors treated the data: Repertoire TCRs were matched against a reference library of SARS-CoV-2-specific TCRs generated with the MIRA antigen-specificity platform. Breadth was defined as the fraction of unique TCRs that were SARS-CoV-2-associated, and depth was defined as the fraction of total T cells that were SARS-CoV-2-associated. Using the MIRA data, each spike-specific TCR was assigned both to the spike region to which the TCR was reactive and to a CD4 or CD8 class. Log10-transformed breadth and depth values were compared by one-way ANOVA with Sidak's multiple comparisons tests. In TCRdb, the immuneACCESS table is reduced to in-frame sequences with V and J assigned. These tables do not hold every clone; where another copy was compared, an unresolved V gene accounts for under half, and the others remain unexplained. V and J calls and clone size are given by that table; D and trimming were obtained from the DNA. The sample records 150,000 to 200,000 clones, around 92% of which are singletons. Of the sample, around 0.98% is held by the ten largest clones.

This record comes from a study of T cell responses to AZD1222 COVID-19 vaccine (dated by TCRdb to the early 2020s). About the study as a whole: TCR sequencing covered 230 or so trial participants: 207 given two doses of AZD1222 and some 25 given two doses of MenACWY control vaccine. Trial participants were enrolled by age into subgroups of 18-55, 56-69 and 70-plus years, and about 150, 27 and 61 TCR-sequenced participants, respectively, were included in these subgroups.

What the work shows at the level of the full study, not this receptor alone: Most participants were white British and females outnumbered males, and the authors suggested that clonal diversity may have been underestimated. Vaccine-associated CD4 TCRs spanned the whole spike protein, with dominant responses in regions 160-218 and 743-854. Nearly half of unique spike-specific TCRs reportedly recognized epitopes outside regions mutated in the B.1.351 and B.1.1.7 variants. A significant rise in spike-specific TCR breadth and depth was observed after two AZD1222 doses relative to day 0 and relative to MenACWY recipients. Conclusions about previously exposed vaccinees are limited because only a handful of AZD1222 recipients were SARS-CoV-2 seropositive at baseline. Because no samples from the day 14 peak response were available, repertoires could be characterized only after the peak T cell response. The 56-69-year group was small, and its depth increase did not reach significance, likely because of low power.

In light of the paper, this sample's time point label describes: about 28 days (+/-7) after the second vaccine dose. AZD1222 recipients given second doses at about 4 weeks or at about 12 weeks were pooled, since spike-specific TCR depth and breadth were not found to differ between the two schedules. Vaccinee samples were obtained from the UK trials COV001 and COV002, which included a single-blind randomized controlled phase 2/3 trial of AZD1222 (ChAdOx1 nCoV-19) in healthy adults. Trial participant PBMC samples were collected at day 0 and day 28 after the second dose for TCRbeta chain sequencing. Including cysteine and phenylalanine, the CDR3 has 14 amino acids. The DNA shown is the 42-base CDR3, in frame from base 1. V is clipped by 4 bases and J by 2 bases, and the sequence between their germline boundaries is 12 bases long. CDR1 and CDR2, per the germline V gene, are SGHRS and YFSETQ.

The sequencing here drew on peripheral blood, taken 28 days after the second AZD1222 dose. The chain couples TRBV5-1 to TRBJ2-5; TRBD1 could be the D gene, as 6 bases match. The clonotype comes from an adult who received the AZD1222 COVID-19 vaccine. This receptor has the CDR3 CASSLQGSQETQYF. The nucleotides are TGCGCCAGCAGCCTACAGGGTAGTCAAGAGACCCAGTACTTC.